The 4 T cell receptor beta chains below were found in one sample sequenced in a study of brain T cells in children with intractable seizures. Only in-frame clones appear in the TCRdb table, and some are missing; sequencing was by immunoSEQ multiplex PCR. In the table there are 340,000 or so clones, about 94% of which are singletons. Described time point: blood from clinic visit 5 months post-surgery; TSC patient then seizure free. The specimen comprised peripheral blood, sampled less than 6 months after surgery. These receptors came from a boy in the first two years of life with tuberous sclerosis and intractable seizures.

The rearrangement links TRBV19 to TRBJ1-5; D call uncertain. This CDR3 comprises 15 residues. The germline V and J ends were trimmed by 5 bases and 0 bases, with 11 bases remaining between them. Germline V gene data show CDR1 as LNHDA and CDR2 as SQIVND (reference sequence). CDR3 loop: CASSVHRGSNQPQHF. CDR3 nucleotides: TGTGCCAGTAGTGTACACAGAGGTAGCAATCAGCCCCAGCATTTT. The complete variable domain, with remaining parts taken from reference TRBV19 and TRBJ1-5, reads DGGITQSPKYLFRKEGQNVTLSCEQNLNHDAMYWYRQDPGQGLRLIYYSQIVNDFQKGDIAEGYSVSREKKESFPLTVTSAQKNPTAFYLCASSVHRGSNQPQHFGDGTRLSIL.

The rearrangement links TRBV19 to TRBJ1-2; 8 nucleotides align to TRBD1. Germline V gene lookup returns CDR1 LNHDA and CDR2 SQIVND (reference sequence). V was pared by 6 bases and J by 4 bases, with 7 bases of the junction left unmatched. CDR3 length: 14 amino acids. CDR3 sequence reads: CASSPDRDGYGYTF. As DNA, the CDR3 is TGTGCCAGTAGCCCGGACAGGGATGGCTATGGCTACACCTTC.

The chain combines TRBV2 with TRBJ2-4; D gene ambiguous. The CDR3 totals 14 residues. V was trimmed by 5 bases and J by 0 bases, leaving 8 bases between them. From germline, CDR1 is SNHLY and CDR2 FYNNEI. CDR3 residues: CASSRPIAKNIQYF. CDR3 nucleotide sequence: TGTGCCAGCAGTCGACCAATAGCCAAAAACATTCAGTACTTC.

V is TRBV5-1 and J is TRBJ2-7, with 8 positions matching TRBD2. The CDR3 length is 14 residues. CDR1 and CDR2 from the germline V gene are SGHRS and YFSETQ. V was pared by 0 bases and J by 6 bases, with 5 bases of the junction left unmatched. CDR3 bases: TGCGCCAGCAGCTTGGAAAGCGGGACTAGCGAGCAGTACTTC. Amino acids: CASSLESGTSEQYF.